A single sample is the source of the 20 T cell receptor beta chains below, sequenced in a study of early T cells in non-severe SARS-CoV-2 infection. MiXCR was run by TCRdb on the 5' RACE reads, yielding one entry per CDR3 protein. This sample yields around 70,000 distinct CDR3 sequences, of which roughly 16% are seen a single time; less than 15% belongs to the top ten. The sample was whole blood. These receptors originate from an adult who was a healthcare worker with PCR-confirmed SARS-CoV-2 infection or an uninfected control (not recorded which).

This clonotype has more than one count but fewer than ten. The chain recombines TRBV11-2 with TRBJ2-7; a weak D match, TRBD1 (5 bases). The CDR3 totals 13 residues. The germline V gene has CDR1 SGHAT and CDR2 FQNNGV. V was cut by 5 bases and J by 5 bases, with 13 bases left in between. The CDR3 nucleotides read TGTGCCAGCAGCCCAGGGATCCGAAACGAGCAGTACTTC. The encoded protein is CASSPGIRNEQYF. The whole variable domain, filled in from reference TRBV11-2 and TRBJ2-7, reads EAGVAQSPRYKIIEKRQSVAFWCNPISGHATLYWYQQILGQGPKLLIQFQNNGVVDDSQLPKDRFSAERLKGVDSTLKIQPAKLEDSAVYLCASSPGIRNEQYFGPGTRLTVT.

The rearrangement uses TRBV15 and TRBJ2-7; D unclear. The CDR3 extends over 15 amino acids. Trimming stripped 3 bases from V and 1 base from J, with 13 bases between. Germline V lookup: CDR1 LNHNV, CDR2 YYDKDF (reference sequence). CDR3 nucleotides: TGTGCCACCAGCAGTCGTACAGTCTCTTCCTACGAGCAGTACTTC. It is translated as CATSSRTVSSYEQYF.

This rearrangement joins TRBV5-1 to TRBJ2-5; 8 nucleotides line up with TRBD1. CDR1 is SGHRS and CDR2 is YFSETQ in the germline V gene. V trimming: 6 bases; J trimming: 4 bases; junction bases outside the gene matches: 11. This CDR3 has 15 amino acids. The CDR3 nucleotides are TGCGCCAGCAATCCAGGACAGGGCGGTCGAGAGACCCAGTACTTC. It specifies CASNPGQGGRETQYF. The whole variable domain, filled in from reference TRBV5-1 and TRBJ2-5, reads KAGVTQTPRYLIKTRGQQVTLSCSPISGHRSVSWYQQTPGQGLQFLFEYFSETQRNKGNFPGRFSGRQFSNSRSEMNVSTLELGDSALYLCASNPGQGGRETQYFGPGTRLLVL.

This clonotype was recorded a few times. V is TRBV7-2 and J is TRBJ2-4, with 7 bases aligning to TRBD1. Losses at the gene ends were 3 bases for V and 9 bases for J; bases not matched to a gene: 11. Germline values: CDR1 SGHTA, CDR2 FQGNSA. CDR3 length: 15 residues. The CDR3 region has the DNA TGTGCCAGCAGCTTCCGACAGGGAGAGAGGAGCATTCAGTACTTC. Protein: CASSFRQGERSIQYF.

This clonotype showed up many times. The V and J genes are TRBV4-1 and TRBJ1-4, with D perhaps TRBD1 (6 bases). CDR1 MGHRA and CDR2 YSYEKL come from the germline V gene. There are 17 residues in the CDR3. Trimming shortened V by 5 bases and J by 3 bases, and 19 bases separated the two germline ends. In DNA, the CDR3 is TGCGCCAGCAGCGGAAGGGACCAGGGGCTTGCTAATGAAAAACTGTTTTTT. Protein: CASSGRDQGLANEKLFF.

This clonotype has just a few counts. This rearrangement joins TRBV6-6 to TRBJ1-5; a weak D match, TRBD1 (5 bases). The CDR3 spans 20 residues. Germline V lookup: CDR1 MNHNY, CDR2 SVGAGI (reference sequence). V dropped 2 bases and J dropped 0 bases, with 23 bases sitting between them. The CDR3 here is CASSYEQQDAAVYSNQPQHF. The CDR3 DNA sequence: TGTGCCAGCAGTTACGAACAACAGGATGCCGCCGTTTATAGCAATCAGCCCCAGCATTTT.

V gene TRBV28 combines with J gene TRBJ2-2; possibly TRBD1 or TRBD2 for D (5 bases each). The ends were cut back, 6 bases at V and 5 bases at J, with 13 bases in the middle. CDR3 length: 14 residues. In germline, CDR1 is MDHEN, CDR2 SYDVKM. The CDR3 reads CASRIGGRTGELFF. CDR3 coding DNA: TGTGCCAGCAGAATTGGGGGAAGGACCGGGGAGCTGTTTTTT. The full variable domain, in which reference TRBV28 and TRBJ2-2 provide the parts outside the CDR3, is DVKVTQSSRYLVKRTGEKVFLECVQDMDHENMFWYRQDPGLGLRLIYFSYDVKMKEKGDIPEGYSVSREKKERFSLILESASTNQTSMYLCASRIGGRTGELFFGEGSRLTVL.

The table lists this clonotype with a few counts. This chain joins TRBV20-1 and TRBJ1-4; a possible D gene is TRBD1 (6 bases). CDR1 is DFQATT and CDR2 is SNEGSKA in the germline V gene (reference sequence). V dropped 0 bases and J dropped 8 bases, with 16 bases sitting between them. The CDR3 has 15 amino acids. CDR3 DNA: TGCAGTGCTAGAGATCTCACAGGGCGGCAGGAAAAACTGTTTTTT. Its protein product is CSARDLTGRQEKLFF.

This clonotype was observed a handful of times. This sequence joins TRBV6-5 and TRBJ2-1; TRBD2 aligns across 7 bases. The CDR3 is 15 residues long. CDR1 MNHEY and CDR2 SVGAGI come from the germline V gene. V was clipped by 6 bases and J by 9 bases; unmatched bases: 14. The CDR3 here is CASSPPQREKVEQFF. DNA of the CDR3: TGTGCCAGCAGCCCCCCGCAGCGGGAAAAGGTTGAGCAGTTCTTC.

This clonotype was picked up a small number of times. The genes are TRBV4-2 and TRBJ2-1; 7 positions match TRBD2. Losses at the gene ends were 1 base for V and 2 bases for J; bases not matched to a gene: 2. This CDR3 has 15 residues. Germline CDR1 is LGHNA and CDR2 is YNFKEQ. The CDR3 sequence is CASSQGGRAYNEQFF. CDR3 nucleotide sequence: TGTGCCAGCAGCCAAGGCGGGAGAGCCTACAATGAGCAGTTCTTC.

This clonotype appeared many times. CDR3 loop: CASSPPRGGPTEAFF. The DNA for the CDR3 is TGTGCCAGCTCACCACCGAGAGGGGGCCCGACTGAAGCTTTCTTT. V usage is TRBV18 and J usage is TRBJ1-1; 7 bases fit TRBD1. The ends lost 0 bases at V and 5 bases at J; junction bases unmatched: 6. The germline gives CDR1 KGHSH, CDR2 LQKENI. The CDR3 runs 15 residues.

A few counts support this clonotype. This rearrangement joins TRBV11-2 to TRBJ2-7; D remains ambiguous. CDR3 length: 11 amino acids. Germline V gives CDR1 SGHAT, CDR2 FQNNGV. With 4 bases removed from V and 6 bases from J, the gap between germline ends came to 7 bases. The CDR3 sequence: CASSSPSEQYF. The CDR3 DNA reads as TGTGCCAGCAGCTCCCCGTCCGAGCAGTACTTC.

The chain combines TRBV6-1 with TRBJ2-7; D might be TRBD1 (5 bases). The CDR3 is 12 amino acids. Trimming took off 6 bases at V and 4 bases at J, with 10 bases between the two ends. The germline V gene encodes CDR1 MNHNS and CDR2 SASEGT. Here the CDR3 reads CASSFTGYEQYF. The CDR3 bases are TGTGCCAGCAGCTTTACAGGTTACGAGCAGTACTTC.

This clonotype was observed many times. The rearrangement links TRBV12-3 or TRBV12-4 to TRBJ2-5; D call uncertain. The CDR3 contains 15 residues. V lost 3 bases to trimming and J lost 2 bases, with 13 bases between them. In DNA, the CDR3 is TGTGCCAGCAGTTTCGGGCTACAGTGGCAAGAGACCCAGTACTTC. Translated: CASSFGLQWQETQYF.

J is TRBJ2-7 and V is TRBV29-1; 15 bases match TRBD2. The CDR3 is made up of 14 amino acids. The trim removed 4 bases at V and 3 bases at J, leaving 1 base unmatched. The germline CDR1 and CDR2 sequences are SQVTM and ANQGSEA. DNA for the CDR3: TGCAGCGTTGCGGGACTAGCGGGGGGCTACGAGCAGTACTTC. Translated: CSVAGLAGGYEQYF.

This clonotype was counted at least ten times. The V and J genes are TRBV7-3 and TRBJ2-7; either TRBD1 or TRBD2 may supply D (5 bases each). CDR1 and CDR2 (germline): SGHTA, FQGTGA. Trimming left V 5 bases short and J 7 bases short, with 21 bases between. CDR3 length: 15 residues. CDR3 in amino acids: CASSLRGAPTGEQYF. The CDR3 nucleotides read TGTGCCAGCAGCCTCCGGGGAGCGCCCACAGGAGAGCAGTACTTC. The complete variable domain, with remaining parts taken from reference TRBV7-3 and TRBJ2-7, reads GAGVSQTPSNKVTEKGKYVELRCDPISGHTALYWYRQSLGQGPEFLIYFQGTGAADDSGLPNDRFFAVRPEGSVSTLKIQRTERGDSAVYLCASSLRGAPTGEQYFGPGTRLTVT.

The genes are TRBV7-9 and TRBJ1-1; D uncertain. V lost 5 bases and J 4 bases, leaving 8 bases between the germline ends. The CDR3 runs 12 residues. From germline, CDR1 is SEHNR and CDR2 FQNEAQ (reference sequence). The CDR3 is CASSPVSTEAFF. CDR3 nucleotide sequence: TGTGCCAGCAGCCCAGTAAGCACTGAAGCTTTCTTT.

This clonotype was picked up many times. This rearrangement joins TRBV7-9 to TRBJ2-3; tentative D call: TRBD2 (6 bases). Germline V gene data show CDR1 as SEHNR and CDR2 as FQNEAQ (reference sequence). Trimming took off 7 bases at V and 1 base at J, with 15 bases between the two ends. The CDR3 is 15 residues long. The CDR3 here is CASKTEGPGTDTQYF. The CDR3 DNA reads TGTGCCAGCAAAACGGAGGGACCAGGCACAGATACGCAGTATTTT.

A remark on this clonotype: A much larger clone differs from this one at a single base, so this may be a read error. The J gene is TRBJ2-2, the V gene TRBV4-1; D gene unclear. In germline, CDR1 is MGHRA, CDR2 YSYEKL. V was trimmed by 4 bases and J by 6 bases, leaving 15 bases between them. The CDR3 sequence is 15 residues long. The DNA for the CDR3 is TGCGCCAGCAGCCTACCCCCTTCGGTAGCCGGGGAGCTGTTTTTT. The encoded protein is CASSLPPSVAGELFF.

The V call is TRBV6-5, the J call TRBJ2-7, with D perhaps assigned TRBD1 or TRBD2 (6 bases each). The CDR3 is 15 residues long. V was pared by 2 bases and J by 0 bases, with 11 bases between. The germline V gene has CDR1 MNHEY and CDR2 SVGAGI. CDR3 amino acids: CASSYPGAPSYEQYF. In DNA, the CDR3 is TGTGCCAGCAGTTACCCGGGGGCCCCCTCCTACGAGCAGTACTTC.